The 12 T cell receptor beta chains listed next were all sequenced from one sample in a study of blood T cell repertoires in COVID-19. Here immunoSEQ multiplex PCR was the method, and the copy in TCRdb shows in-frame clones only, minus some. The sample records around 75,000 clones, approximately 84% being singletons. The sequenced material came from peripheral blood. The receptors here all came from a man aged 45-65 years with COVID-19, enrolled during active disease.

The chain combines TRBV11-3 with TRBJ2-7, with D possibly matching TRBD1 (6 bases). Trimming stripped 3 bases from V and 3 bases from J, with 9 bases between. This CDR3 has 13 amino acids. Germline CDR1 SGHNT, CDR2 YENEEA. Written as DNA, the CDR3 is TGTGCCAGCAGCTTTGGGGACAACTACGAGCAGTACTTC. This translates into CASSFGDNYEQYF.

The CDR3 loop is CASSPTLSRAGTNTGELFF. CDR3 nucleotide sequence: TGTGCCAGCAGCCCTACTCTATCACGAGCGGGGACGAACACCGGGGAGCTGTTTTTT. This chain links TRBV9 with TRBJ2-2; TRBD2 matches at 7 bases. Germline loops: CDR1 SGDLS, CDR2 YYNGEE. The CDR3 totals 19 residues. J was trimmed by 0 bases and V by 4 bases; bases with no gene match: 15.

The chain recombines TRBV14 with TRBJ2-7, with TRBD1 matching over 7 bases. The CDR3 spans 14 residues. The V and J ends lost 3 bases and 4 bases, in that order; junction bases with no gene match: 6. Germline CDR1 is SGHDN and CDR2 is FVKESK. CDR3 DNA sequence: TGTGCCAGCAGCCACCAACAGGGGTGGTACGAGCAGTACTTC. This translates into CASSHQQGWYEQYF.

This rearrangement joins TRBV20-1 to TRBJ2-2; D may be TRBD1 (5 bases). Germline values: CDR1 DFQATT, CDR2 SNEGSKA (reference sequence). This CDR3 is 14 amino acids long. The V end lost 3 bases, the J end lost 2 bases, and 10 bases lay between the germline ends. The CDR3 is CSASRGANTGELFF. DNA of the CDR3: TGCAGTGCTAGTCGTGGGGCCAACACCGGGGAGCTGTTTTTT.

The V and J genes are TRBV6-5 and TRBJ2-4; TRBD2 aligns across 9 bases. Germline CDR1 MNHEY, CDR2 SVGAGI. With V trimmed by 0 bases and J by 8 bases, 5 bases remained unmatched. The CDR3 contains 15 residues. The CDR3 DNA sequence: TGTGCCAGCAGTTACTCGGGACTAGCCGGGGACATTCAGTACTTC. It codes for CASSYSGLAGDIQYF.

The rearrangement joins TRBV19 to TRBJ1-5, with D unclear. V was shortened by 5 bases and J by 0 bases, with 8 bases between the two germline ends. Germline V gene lookup returns CDR1 LNHDA and CDR2 SQIVND (reference sequence). The CDR3 runs to 14 residues. The CDR3 reads CASSATYSNQPQHF. CDR3 in DNA: TGTGCCAGTAGTGCGACTTATAGCAATCAGCCCCAGCATTTT.

The CDR3 DNA reads as TGTGCCAGCAGTCGGGTTCTGGCGAACACCGGGGAGCTGTTTTTT. It codes for CASSRVLANTGELFF. This rearrangement joins TRBV7-9 to TRBJ2-2; D remains ambiguous. Trimming removed 6 bases at V and 0 bases at J, with 11 bases between. The germline V gene encodes CDR1 SEHNR and CDR2 FQNEAQ (reference sequence). This CDR3 has 15 amino acids.

The chain is built from TRBV6-5 and TRBJ2-5, with TRBD1 matching over 7 bases. The germline gives CDR1 MNHEY, CDR2 SVGAGI. V shed 6 bases and J 4 bases; nucleotides not matched to a gene: 2. The CDR3 covers 12 residues. The CDR3 is CASRSGGETQYF. The CDR3 DNA reads TGTGCCAGCAGATCAGGGGGAGAGACCCAGTACTTC.

The chain is built from TRBV5-1 and TRBJ1-4; D may be TRBD1 (5 bases). V was cut by 5 bases and J by 8 bases, with 10 bases left in between. Looked up from germline, CDR1 is SGHRS and CDR2 is YFSETQ. This CDR3 is built from 12 residues. The CDR3 DNA reads TGCGCCAGCAGGGACATCGAAGAAAAACTGTTTTTT. Protein product: CASRDIEEKLFF.

The chain uses TRBV28 and TRBJ2-4, with a possible D match to TRBD1 (6 bases). Germline CDR1 MDHEN, CDR2 SYDVKM. CDR3 length: 15 amino acids. Deletions cut 2 bases from V and 2 bases from J, with 10 bases between. As DNA, the CDR3 is TGTGCCAGCAGTTTAGGGGGCTTGACCAAAAACATTCAGTACTTC. It yields the protein CASSLGGLTKNIQYF.

The chain is built from TRBV5-3 and TRBJ2-7, with 7 bases aligning to TRBD1. TRBV5-3 is identified as an open reading frame with a role that is uncertain. The CDR3 is 12 amino acids. With V trimmed by 7 bases and J by 2 bases, 3 bases remained unmatched. CDR3 region: CARDRVPYEQYF. In DNA, the CDR3 is TGTGCCAGAGACAGGGTACCCTACGAGCAGTACTTC.

The chain links TRBV2 to TRBJ2-7; 10 nucleotides line up with TRBD2. V trimming: 8 bases; J trimming: 0 bases; junction bases outside the gene matches: 10. The CDR3 is 16 amino acids. Germline V gene lookup returns CDR1 SNHLY and CDR2 FYNNEI. CDR3 in amino acids: CASRRERGGSSYEQYF. The DNA for the CDR3 is TGTGCCAGCCGGAGAGAGCGGGGGGGGAGCTCCTACGAGCAGTACTTC.